These 5 T cell receptor beta chains came from one sample sequenced in a study of blood T cells in healthy people across ages. The use of a sample-barcoded 5' primer and a J-beta primer mix characterized a second PCR of roughly 7 to 12 cycles. TCRdb recomputed calls from the 5' RACE reads with MiXCR, one row per CDR3 protein. The repertoire holds about 930,000 distinct CDR3 sequences, with 29% as singletons. This sample also belongs to another study, concerning T cells of mothers and their children.

Source material: blood. These TCRs come from a woman in her forties in good health.

V gene TRBV6-6 combines with J gene TRBJ2-1; 7 nucleotides align to TRBD2. J lost 5 bases, V lost 8 bases, and 9 bases had no gene match. CDR1 is MNHNY, CDR2 SVGAGI, per germline (reference sequence). The length of the CDR3 is 14 residues. CDR3 loop: CASSREGIDNEQFF. The CDR3 region has the DNA TGTGCCAGCTCGAGGGAGGGGATAGACAATGAGCAGTTCTTC.

The chain couples TRBV3-1 to TRBJ1-1, with 10 bases that match TRBD1. CDR3 length: 13 residues. After removal of 1 base from V and 10 bases from J, the junction contained 3 bases not matched to a gene. The germline V gene has CDR1 LGHDT and CDR2 YNNKEL (reference sequence). This CDR3 reads CASSQGQGAGAFF. The CDR3 nucleotides read TGTGCCAGCAGCCAAGGACAGGGGGCAGGAGCTTTCTTT.

In this sample, this clonotype turned up a few times. The J gene is TRBJ1-2, the V gene TRBV3-1; 8 nucleotides align to TRBD1. This CDR3 has 15 amino acids. Germline assignment: CDR1 LGHDT and CDR2 YNNKEL (reference sequence). J gave up 7 bases and V 2 bases, and 9 bases lay outside the gene matches. CDR3 in amino acids: CASSQYPQGERGYTF. In DNA, the CDR3 is TGTGCCAGCAGCCAATATCCACAGGGGGAGCGTGGCTACACCTTC.

V and J are TRBV2 and TRBJ2-4; D not certain. The DNA end is more similar to TRBJ2-5, so the J call may be wrong. Per the germline V gene, CDR1 is SNHLY and CDR2 is FYNNEI. The CDR3 is made up of 15 amino acids. CDR3 loop: CASSADQVEGETQYF. CDR3 DNA sequence: TGTGCCAGCAGTGCGGACCAGGTAGAAGGGGAGACCCAGTACTTC.

There are a few counts of this clonotype. The gene calls are TRBV20-1 and TRBJ2-1; the match to TRBD2 covers 8 bases. V gave up 0 bases and J gave up 7 bases; unmatched junction bases: 14. Germline-derived CDR1 and CDR2 are DFQATT and SNEGSKA (reference sequence). CDR3 size: 17 residues. DNA for the CDR3: TGCAGTGCTAGAGATCGTTTCGGGGGGGGCGGTCGGAATGAGCAGTTCTTC. It is translated as CSARDRFGGGGRNEQFF.